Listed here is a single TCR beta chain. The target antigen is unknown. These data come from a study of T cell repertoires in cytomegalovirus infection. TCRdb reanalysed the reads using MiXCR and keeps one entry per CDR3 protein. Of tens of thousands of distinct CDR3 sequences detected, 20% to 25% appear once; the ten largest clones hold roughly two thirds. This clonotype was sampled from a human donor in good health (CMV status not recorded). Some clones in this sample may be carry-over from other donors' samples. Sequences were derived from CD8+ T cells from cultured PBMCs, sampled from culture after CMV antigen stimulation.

The CDR3 bases are TGTGCCAGCAGTTACGTCCGCCACGTAGGGACGAGGCAGCCCCAGCATTTT. Residues: CASSYVRHVGTRQPQHF. J is TRBJ1-5 and V is TRBV6-2 or TRBV6-3; TRBD1 might be the D (5 bases). Per the germline V gene, CDR1 is MNHEY and CDR2 is SVGEGT. V was clipped by 2 bases and J by 7 bases, with 21 bases between them. CDR3 length equals 17 residues.